This entry describes one TCR beta chain. The CDR3 consists of 14 residues. Germline V gives CDR1 SGHRS, CDR2 YFSETQ. V shed 4 bases and J 4 bases; nucleotides not matched to a gene: 6. Residents of 24 US areas, aged roughly 18 to 89 years, made up the participants. Which cohort a participant joined came from the clinical history participants gave. This record comes from a study of blood T cell repertoires in COVID-19. TCRdb's copy holds only in-frame clones and misses some; the assay was immunoSEQ multiplex PCR. The sample yields 250,000 to 350,000 clones, 70% to 90% seen once. This sequence joins TRBV5-1 and TRBJ1-1; 8 bases map to TRBD1. The sequence was collected from a woman younger than 45 who had recovered from COVID-19. Sequenced: PBMCs or T cells enriched from blood (not recorded which). In DNA form, the CDR3 reads TGCGCCAGCAGCAGTGACAGGGGCGGCACTGAAGCTTTCTTT. Encoded protein: CASSSDRGGTEAFF.